The next 8 T cell receptor beta chains were all read from a single sample in a study of TIL therapy for anti-PD-1-resistant metastatic lung cancer. This was the immunoSEQ v3 assay. The protocol was immunoSEQ multiplex PCR, while the TCRdb copy is restricted to in-frame clones and leaves out a portion. The table has 45,000 to 60,000 clones, 79% seen once. Time point reported: pre-treatment sample, taken before nivolumab and TIL therapy. Sample: blood, taken at baseline. The receptors come from a woman between 30 and 80 years old with non-small cell lung cancer.

This chain joins TRBV11-2 and TRBJ1-1; the match to TRBD1 covers 12 bases. Per germline, CDR1 SGHAT and CDR2 FQNNGV. The CDR3 runs to 18 residues. V dropped 6 bases and J dropped 5; count of bases not matched to a gene: 16. Here the CDR3 DNA reads TGTGCCAGCAGACAAGTACTCCGGGACAGGGGGCGCCGGACTGAAGCTTTCTTT. It is translated as CASRQVLRDRGRRTEAFF. Using reference TRBV11-2 and TRBJ1-1 for the parts outside the CDR3, the full variable domain is EAGVAQSPRYKIIEKRQSVAFWCNPISGHATLYWYQQILGQGPKLLIQFQNNGVVDDSQLPKDRFSAERLKGVDSTLKIQPAKLEDSAVYLCASRQVLRDRGRRTEAFFGQGTRLTVV.

The CDR3 DNA follows: TGCGCCAGCAGTGAGCCAAATAATTCACCCCTCCACTTT. Protein sequence: CASSEPNNSPLHF. The chain recombines TRBV10-2 with TRBJ1-6; D ambiguous. Trimming shortened V by 2 bases and J by 5 bases, and 4 bases separated the two germline ends. The CDR3 is made up of 13 amino acids. The germline gives CDR1 WSHSY, CDR2 SAAADI.

Only a few counts were recorded for this clone. The chain has TRBV6-5 and TRBJ2-3; maybe TRBD1 (5 bases). The CDR3 sequence is 14 residues long. CDR1 is MNHEY, CDR2 SVGAGI, per germline. V was clipped by 2 bases and J by 6 bases, with 12 bases between them. CDR3 DNA sequence: TGTGCCAGCAGTTACCTGTCAGGGTGGGATACGCAGTATTTT. This encodes CASSYLSGWDTQYF.

The rearrangement links TRBV7-2 to TRBJ1-2; 8 positions agree with TRBD1. From germline, CDR1 is SGHTA and CDR2 FQGNSA. The CDR3 covers 17 residues. Trimming at V came to 5 bases and at J to 1 base, leaving 12 bases not matched to a gene. CDR3 sequence: CASSTVGTGIFNYGYTF. The CDR3 nucleotides are TGTGCCAGCAGCACCGTAGGGACAGGAATTTTTAACTATGGCTACACCTTC.

This clone was counted only a few times. The chain combines TRBV10-3 with TRBJ2-2, with 8 bases fitting TRBD1. There are 15 residues in the CDR3. J lost 5 bases, V lost 4 bases, and 6 bases had no gene match. CDR1 and CDR2 (germline): ENHRY, SYGVKD. The CDR3 bases are TGTGCCATCAGTGGGACAGGGAAGAGGACCGGGGAGCTGTTTTTT. Its translation: CAISGTGKRTGELFF.

This chain links TRBV9 with TRBJ2-3; possible D gene TRBD1, 6 bases. The CDR3 totals 17 residues. Looked up from germline, CDR1 is SGDLS and CDR2 is YYNGEE. V lost 3 bases to trimming and J lost 1 base, with 18 bases between them. Here the CDR3 reads CASSGQRTVGRTDTQYF. The DNA for the CDR3 is TGTGCCAGCAGCGGCCAAAGGACAGTAGGCCGCACAGATACGCAGTATTTT.

This sequence joins TRBV29-1 and TRBJ1-2; TRBD1 matches at 8 bases. Germline lookup yields CDR1 SQVTM and CDR2 ANQGSEA. V gave up 5 bases and J gave up 4 bases; unmatched junction bases: 3. The CDR3 runs to 12 residues. Written as DNA, the CDR3 is TGCAGCGTTTGGGACAGGAGCTATGGCTACACCTTC. As protein: CSVWDRSYGYTF.

V usage is TRBV9 and J usage is TRBJ2-7, with 7 bases lining up with TRBD2. In germline, CDR1 is SGDLS, CDR2 YYNGEE. Unmatched junction bases numbered 11, after V lost 4 bases and J lost 4 bases. CDR3 size: 15 residues. The CDR3 loop is CASSTGGSGDYEQYF. CDR3 in DNA: TGTGCCAGCAGCACCGGGGGGAGCGGAGATTACGAGCAGTACTTC.